This T cell receptor beta chain was found in a study of T cell clones after liver transplantation. General study findings and limits: Post-transplant, graft-donor-reactive CD4 TCRbeta sequences in blood dropped significantly in 5 of 8 subjects.

This CDR3 is built from 15 residues. Germline CDR1 reads SGHDN; CDR2 reads FVKESK. Trimming removed 1 base from V and 2 bases from J; junction bases left unmatched: 2. About this clone itself: Its antigen is unidentified.

The protocol was immunoSEQ multiplex PCR, while the TCRdb copy is restricted to in-frame clones and leaves out a portion. The sample shows some 80,000 clones, around 80% of them seen only once. The rearrangement uses TRBV14 and TRBJ2-7; 10 bases agree with TRBD2. This clonotype was sampled from a human patient who received a liver transplant. Some T cells may be transferred from the graft donor. The sequences come from CD4+ T cells from blood, collected around 48 months after liver transplant. DNA of the CDR3: TGTGCCAGCAGCCAAGTAGCGGGAGGCCCCTACGAGCAGTACTTC. This encodes CASSQVAGGPYEQYF.